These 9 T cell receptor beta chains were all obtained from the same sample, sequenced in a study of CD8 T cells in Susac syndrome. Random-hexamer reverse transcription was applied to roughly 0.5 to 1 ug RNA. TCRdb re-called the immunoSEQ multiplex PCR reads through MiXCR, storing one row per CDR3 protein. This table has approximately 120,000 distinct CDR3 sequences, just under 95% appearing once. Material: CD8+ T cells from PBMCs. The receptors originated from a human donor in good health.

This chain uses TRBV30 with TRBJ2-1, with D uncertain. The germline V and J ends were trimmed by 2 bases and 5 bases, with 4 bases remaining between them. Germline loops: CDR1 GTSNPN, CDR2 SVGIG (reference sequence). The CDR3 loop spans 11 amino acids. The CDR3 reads CAWSSHNEQFF. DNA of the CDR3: TGTGCCTGGAGTTCTCACAATGAGCAGTTCTTC.

CDR3 DNA sequence: TGCAGTGCTAGTCAGCACAGGTTCTACGAGCAGTACTTC. Translation: CSASQHRFYEQYF. V is TRBV20-1 and J is TRBJ2-7; TRBD1 might be the D (5 bases). The germline V gene has CDR1 DFQATT and CDR2 SNEGSKA (reference sequence). This CDR3 region has 13 residues. Trimming removed 3 bases at V and 3 bases at J, with 12 bases between.

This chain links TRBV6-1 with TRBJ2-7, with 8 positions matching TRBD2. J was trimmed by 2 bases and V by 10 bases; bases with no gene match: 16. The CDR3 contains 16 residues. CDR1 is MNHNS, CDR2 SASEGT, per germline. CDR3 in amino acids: CATLKDPRGLAYEQYF. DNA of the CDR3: TGTGCCACCCTTAAAGATCCCAGGGGACTAGCCTACGAGCAGTACTTC.

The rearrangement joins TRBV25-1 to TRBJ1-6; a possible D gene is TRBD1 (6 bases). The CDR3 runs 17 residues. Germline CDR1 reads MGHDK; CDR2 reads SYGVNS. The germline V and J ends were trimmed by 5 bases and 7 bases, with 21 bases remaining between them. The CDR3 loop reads CASSPLAGATGNSPLHF. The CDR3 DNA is TGTGCCAGCAGTCCCCTCGCGGGGGCCACGGGGAATTCACCCCTCCACTTT.

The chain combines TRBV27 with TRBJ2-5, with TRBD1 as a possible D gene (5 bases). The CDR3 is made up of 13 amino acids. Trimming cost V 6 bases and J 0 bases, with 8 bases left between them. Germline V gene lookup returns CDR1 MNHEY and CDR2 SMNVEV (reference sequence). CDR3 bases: TGTGCCAGCAGCCTGACAGACCAAGAGACCCAGTACTTC. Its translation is CASSLTDQETQYF.

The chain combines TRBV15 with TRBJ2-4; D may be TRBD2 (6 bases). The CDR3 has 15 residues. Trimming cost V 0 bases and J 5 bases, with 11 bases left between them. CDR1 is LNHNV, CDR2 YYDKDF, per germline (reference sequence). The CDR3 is CATSRDGGQENIQYF. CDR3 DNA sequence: TGTGCCACCAGCAGAGATGGAGGGCAGGAAAACATTCAGTACTTC.

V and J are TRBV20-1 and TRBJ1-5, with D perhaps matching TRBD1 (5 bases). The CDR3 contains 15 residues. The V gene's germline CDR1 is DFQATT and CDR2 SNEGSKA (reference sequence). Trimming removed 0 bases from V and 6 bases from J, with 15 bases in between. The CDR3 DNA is TGCAGTGCTAGAGATCACGCAGGGACGGGTCAGCCCCAGCATTTT. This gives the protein CSARDHAGTGQPQHF.

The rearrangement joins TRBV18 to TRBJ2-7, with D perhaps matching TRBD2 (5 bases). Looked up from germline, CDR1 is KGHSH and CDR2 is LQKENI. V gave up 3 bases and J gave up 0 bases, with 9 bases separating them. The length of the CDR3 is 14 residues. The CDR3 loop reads CASSPDGVSYEQYF. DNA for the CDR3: TGTGCCAGCTCACCCGACGGGGTCTCCTACGAGCAGTACTTC.

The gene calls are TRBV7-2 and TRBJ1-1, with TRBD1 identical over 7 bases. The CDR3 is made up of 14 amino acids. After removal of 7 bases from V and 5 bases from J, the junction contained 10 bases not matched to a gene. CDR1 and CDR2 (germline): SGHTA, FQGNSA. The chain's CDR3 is CASTPQGGRTEAFF. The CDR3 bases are TGTGCCAGCACTCCGCAGGGGGGCCGGACTGAAGCTTTCTTT.